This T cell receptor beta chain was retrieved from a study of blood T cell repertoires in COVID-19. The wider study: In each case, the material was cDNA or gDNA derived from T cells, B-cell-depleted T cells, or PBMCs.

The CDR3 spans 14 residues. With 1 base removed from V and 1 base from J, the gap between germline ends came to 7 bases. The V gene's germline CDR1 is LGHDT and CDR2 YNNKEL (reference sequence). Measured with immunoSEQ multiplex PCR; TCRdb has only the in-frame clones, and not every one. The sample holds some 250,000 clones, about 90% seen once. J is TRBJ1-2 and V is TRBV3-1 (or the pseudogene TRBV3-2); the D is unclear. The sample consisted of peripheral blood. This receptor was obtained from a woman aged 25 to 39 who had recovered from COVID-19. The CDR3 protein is CASSQGTHNYGYTF. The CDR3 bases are TGTGCCAGCAGCCAAGGAACTCATAACTATGGCTACACCTTC.